The 9 T cell receptor beta chains in this list originate from one sample, sequenced in a study of blood T cell repertoires in COVID-19. Some clones are missing from TCRdb's copy, which holds only in-frame ones; the method was immunoSEQ multiplex PCR. This table holds over 50,000 clones, just over 85% found once. Sample: peripheral blood. These receptors all come from a man aged 80 or over with acute or convalescent COVID-19.

CDR3 amino acids: CASNPVSGAGSGEQYF. In nucleotides, the CDR3 is TGCGCCAGCAACCCGGTTAGCGGGGCAGGCTCGGGGGAGCAGTACTTC. V usage is TRBV5-1 and J usage is TRBJ2-7; TRBD2 matches at 8 bases. The V gene's germline CDR1 is SGHRS and CDR2 YFSETQ. Unmatched junction bases numbered 18, after V lost 6 bases and J lost 7 bases. This CDR3 is built from 16 residues.

The chain carries TRBV6-2 or TRBV6-3 and TRBJ2-5, with D perhaps matching TRBD1 (6 bases). Trimming took off 5 bases at V and 1 base at J, with 8 bases between the two ends. This CDR3 has 13 residues. CDR1 and CDR2 from the germline V gene are MNHEY and SVGEGT. CDR3 sequence: CASSRQVQETQYF. The CDR3 bases are TGTGCCAGCAGTCGACAGGTCCAAGAGACCCAGTACTTC.

This clone showed up just a few times. The rearrangement links TRBV14 to TRBJ1-1; the D is unclear. V lost 1 base to trimming and J lost 8 bases, with 17 bases between them. CDR3 length equals 15 residues. Germline CDR1 is SGHDN and CDR2 is FVKESK. CDR3 in amino acids: CASSQVSNLPGEAFF. The CDR3 DNA reads as TGTGCCAGCAGCCAAGTGTCGAATCTACCAGGAGAAGCTTTCTTT.

This clone appeared a single time. This chain uses TRBV19 with TRBJ1-6; maybe TRBD1 (6 bases). This CDR3 is 14 amino acids long. Germline loops: CDR1 LNHDA, CDR2 SQIVND (reference sequence). V was clipped by 4 bases and J by 9 bases, with 13 bases between them. The DNA for the CDR3 is TGTGCCAGTAGTACAGGGGCCGGTGCTTCACCCCTCCACTTT. This codes for CASSTGAGASPLHF.

This clone was recorded a few times. The V gene is TRBV5-1, the J gene TRBJ1-2; 7 nucleotides line up with TRBD1. J lost 8 bases, V lost 3 bases, and 13 bases had no gene match. CDR1 and CDR2 (germline): SGHRS, YFSETQ. This CDR3 has 15 amino acids. The chain's CDR3 is CASSSLGQEKGGYTF. The CDR3 region has the DNA TGCGCCAGCAGCTCTCTTGGACAGGAAAAAGGGGGCTACACCTTC.

The chain employs TRBV3-1 (or the pseudogene TRBV3-2) and TRBJ2-5, with 9 bases that match TRBD1. Per germline, CDR1 LGHDT and CDR2 YNNKEL (reference sequence). V was pared by 0 bases and J by 7 bases, with 15 bases of the junction left unmatched. There are 18 residues in the CDR3. CDR3 bases: TGTGCCAGCAGCCAAGACCTTATGGGACAGGGCCCAGGGGGGACCCAGTACTTC. The encoded protein is CASSQDLMGQGPGGTQYF.

This rearrangement joins TRBV10-3 to TRBJ2-7; 7 bases are shared with TRBD2. Looked up from germline, CDR1 is ENHRY and CDR2 is SYGVKD. Trimming cost V 3 bases and J 2 bases; bases outside gene matches: 10. The CDR3 spans 16 residues. The CDR3 sequence: CAISDRIGGKAYEQYF. The DNA of the CDR3 is TGTGCCATCAGTGATCGAATCGGGGGGAAGGCCTACGAGCAGTACTTC.

The chain recombines TRBV7-2 with TRBJ2-4; D gene ambiguous. V gave up 5 bases and J gave up 0 bases, with 8 bases separating them. The CDR3 sequence is 14 residues long. The germline V gene has CDR1 SGHTA and CDR2 FQGNSA. CDR3 residues: CASSPELAKNIQYF. The CDR3 coding sequence is TGTGCCAGCAGCCCCGAGTTAGCCAAAAACATTCAGTACTTC.

The chain combines TRBV19 with TRBJ2-6; 10 bases fit TRBD1. In germline, CDR1 is LNHDA, CDR2 SQIVND (reference sequence). This CDR3 spans 17 amino acids. V gave up 5 bases and J gave up 4 bases; unmatched junction bases: 8. The DNA of the CDR3 is TGTGCCAGTAGTCCTCCGGGACAGGGGTACGGGGCCAACGTCCTGACTTTC. This sequence encodes CASSPPGQGYGANVLTF.